A single sample gave rise to the 20 T cell receptor beta chains below, sequenced in a study of cytomegalovirus exposure and HLA in healthy donors. The PCR employed 60 Vbeta primers together with 13 Jbeta primers. Sequencing was performed with immunoSEQ multiplex PCR; in TCRdb, only in-frame clones are kept and a portion is missing. The sample gives 120,000 or so clones, approximately 80% of which show up once; around 2.2% is in the top ten. The sequencing input was PBMCs. Source of these receptors: a woman between 35 and 50 years old in good health and CMV-seronegative.

The chain recombines TRBV28 with TRBJ2-7; 9 bases fit TRBD2. The germline CDR1 and CDR2 sequences are MDHEN and SYDVKM. V trimming: 6 bases; J trimming: 4 bases; junction bases outside the gene matches: 16. This CDR3 comprises 17 residues. The CDR3 sequence: CASRGGLRGGFSYEQYF. CDR3 bases: TGTGCCAGCAGGGGCGGGCTGCGGGGGGGCTTTTCTTACGAGCAGTACTTC.

This clone was counted once. V gene TRBV4-3 combines with J gene TRBJ2-6, with 7 positions matching TRBD1. The CDR3 length is 19 residues. From germline, CDR1 is LGHNA and CDR2 YSLEER. Unmatched junction bases numbered 11, after V lost 3 bases and J lost 0 bases. CDR3 DNA: TGCGCCAGCAGCCAGGACGCCTATAGACAGGGCTCTGGGGCCAACGTCCTGACTTTC. Residues: CASSQDAYRQGSGANVLTF.

In this sample, this clone turned up a few times. This sequence joins TRBV30 and TRBJ1-1, with 8 bases aligning to TRBD1. The junction had 6 bases not matched to a gene; V was cut back by 1 base and J by 11 bases. The CDR3 extends over 12 amino acids. Germline CDR1 is GTSNPN and CDR2 is SVGIG (reference sequence). DNA for the CDR3: TGTGCCTGGAGTGGGCAGGGGGCTCTTGCTTTCTTT. Protein: CAWSGQGALAFF.

This chain links TRBV18 with TRBJ2-7; TRBD1 agrees at 8 bases. The CDR3 spans 14 residues. Germline trimming cut 6 bases from V and 0 bases from J; bases unmatched to any gene: 4. Germline CDR1 reads KGHSH; CDR2 reads LQKENI. The CDR3 loop reads CASSKTGDSYEQYF. In DNA, the CDR3 is TGTGCCAGCTCGAAGACAGGGGACTCCTACGAGCAGTACTTC.

The chain has TRBV13 and TRBJ1-1, with a weak D call TRBD1 (5 bases). Germline-derived CDR1 and CDR2 are PRHDT and FYEKMQ (reference sequence). CDR3 length equals 15 residues. The V and J ends lost 1 base and 0 bases respectively, with 9 bases between them. The CDR3 DNA follows: TGTGCCAGCAGCTTAGACCCGACAGTGAACACTGAAGCTTTCTTT. Translation: CASSLDPTVNTEAFF.

The V gene is TRBV6-6, the J gene TRBJ2-7; 8 bases match TRBD2. The CDR3 runs 14 residues. The junction had 6 bases not matched to a gene; V was cut back by 6 bases and J by 2 bases. Germline V gene sequence: CDR1 MNHNY, CDR2 SVGAGI (reference sequence). Written as DNA, the CDR3 is TGTGCCAGCAGCACCGGGACTAGGGCCTACGAGCAGTACTTC. Its translation is CASSTGTRAYEQYF.

V and J are TRBV5-1 and TRBJ2-5; 8 nucleotides match TRBD2. Per the germline V gene, CDR1 is SGHRS and CDR2 is YFSETQ. This CDR3 contains 14 residues. After removal of 7 bases from V and 4 bases from J, the junction contained 9 bases not matched to a gene. The CDR3 reads CASAHSGDGETQYF. CDR3 sequence (DNA): TGCGCCAGCGCACATAGCGGGGACGGAGAGACCCAGTACTTC.

The rearrangement joins TRBV9 to TRBJ2-7, with 8 bases lining up with TRBD1. Per germline, CDR1 SGDLS and CDR2 YYNGEE. The CDR3 sequence is 13 residues long. J lost 5 bases, V lost 3 bases, and 4 bases had no gene match. The CDR3 region is CASSGRTGHEQYF. The CDR3 DNA reads TGTGCCAGCAGCGGGCGGACAGGGCACGAGCAGTACTTC.

This chain connects TRBV19 to TRBJ2-1, with 16 bases matching TRBD2. The CDR3 has 17 residues. With 6 bases clipped from V and 6 bases from J, the junction kept 8 bases outside the gene matches. CDR1 and CDR2 from the germline V gene are LNHDA and SQIVND (reference sequence). The CDR3 DNA follows: TGTGCCAGTAGACCGGGACTAGCGGGGGGGCCAACCAATGAGCAGTTCTTC. Encoded protein: CASRPGLAGGPTNEQFF.

In this sample, this clone turned up a few times. The V call is TRBV2, the J call TRBJ1-2, with TRBD1 matching over 9 bases. CDR1 is SNHLY and CDR2 is FYNNEI in the germline V gene. With V trimmed by 6 bases and J by 5 bases, 7 bases remained unmatched. The CDR3 totals 14 residues. The CDR3 DNA follows: TGTGCCAGCAGGAGGTTGGACAGGGGTTATGGCTACACCTTC. Translating gives CASRRLDRGYGYTF.

The V and J genes are TRBV9 and TRBJ1-4; D might be TRBD1 (5 bases). There are 14 residues in the CDR3. Germline V gene data show CDR1 as SGDLS and CDR2 as YYNGEE. V gave up 1 base and J gave up 5 bases, with 9 bases separating them. The CDR3 sequence: CASSVQGLNEKLFF. The CDR3 DNA reads as TGTGCCAGCAGCGTACAGGGACTAAATGAAAAACTGTTTTTT. Variable domain in full (rest from reference TRBV9 and TRBJ1-4): DSGVTQTPKHLITATGQRVTLRCSPRSGDLSVYWYQQSLDQGLQFLIQYYNGEERAKGNILERFSAQQFPDLHSELNLSSLELGDSALYFCASSVQGLNEKLFFGSGTQLSVL.

The sample holds one count of this clone. The gene calls are TRBV10-3 and TRBJ2-7, with 9 bases fitting TRBD2. The trim removed 10 bases at V and 2 bases at J, leaving 6 bases unmatched. The CDR3 is made up of 13 amino acids. CDR1 is ENHRY, CDR2 SYGVKD, per germline. For the CDR3, the DNA is TGTGCCACCAGGACTAGCGAAGCCTACGAGCAGTACTTC. This codes for CATRTSEAYEQYF.

The chain links TRBV5-4 to TRBJ2-2, with D possibly matching TRBD1 (5 bases). The V end was cut by 0 bases, the J end by 4 bases, with 7 bases between. The CDR3 has 14 amino acids. Germline V gives CDR1 SGHNT, CDR2 YYREEE (reference sequence). As DNA, the CDR3 is TGTGCCAGCAGCTTGGACAGGCCCACCGGGGAGCTGTTTTTT. This sequence encodes CASSLDRPTGELFF.

The V and J genes are TRBV5-4 and TRBJ1-2, with 7 bases identical to TRBD1. This CDR3 is 15 amino acids long. Trimming at V came to 4 bases and at J to 7 bases, leaving 13 bases not matched to a gene. Germline CDR1 and CDR2: SGHNT and YYREEE (reference sequence). Here the CDR3 DNA reads TGTGCCAGCAGCCCCACCTTAGACAGGGCGGCTGGCTACACCTTC. Residues: CASSPTLDRAAGYTF.

The rearrangement links TRBV27 to TRBJ2-1; a weak D match, TRBD1 (5 bases). In germline, CDR1 is MNHEY, CDR2 SMNVEV (reference sequence). V was trimmed by 5 bases and J by 0 bases, leaving 8 bases between them. This CDR3 is 14 amino acids long. CDR3 residues: CASSVRVSYNEQFF. CDR3 coding DNA: TGTGCCAGCAGTGTCAGGGTCTCCTACAATGAGCAGTTCTTC.

This clone appeared a few times. This rearrangement joins TRBV7-8 to TRBJ1-4, with D maybe TRBD1 (6 bases). The CDR3 totals 15 residues. The V gene's germline CDR1 is SGHVS and CDR2 FQNEAQ. Between the trimmed V and J ends, which lost 0 bases and 5 bases, there was a span of 10 bases. This chain's CDR3 is CASSLAGTRNEKLFF. The DNA of the CDR3 is TGTGCCAGCAGCTTAGCTGGGACAAGAAATGAAAAACTGTTTTTT.

This chain uses TRBV7-2 with TRBJ2-3; 10 bases are a match to TRBD2. Germline CDR1 SGHTA, CDR2 FQGNSA. There are 16 residues in the CDR3. V shed 0 bases and J 5 bases; nucleotides not matched to a gene: 5. CDR3 in DNA: TGTGCCAGCAGCTTAGCCGGGACTAGCGTGGGAGATACGCAGTATTTT. Its protein product is CASSLAGTSVGDTQYF.

The chain couples TRBV7-3 to TRBJ2-1; 7 nucleotides agree with TRBD2. Germline lookup yields CDR1 SGHTA and CDR2 FQGTGA. J lost 12 bases, V lost 5 bases, and 7 bases had no gene match. The CDR3 totals 12 residues. CDR3 coding DNA: TGTGCCAGCAGCCAGCAGACTAGCCCGCAGTTCTTC. This codes for CASSQQTSPQFF.

The chain combines TRBV27 with TRBJ2-4; D is unresolved. This CDR3 region has 11 residues. V lost 4 bases and J lost 6, with 4 bases in between. The germline CDR1 and CDR2 sequences are MNHEY and SMNVEV (reference sequence). CDR3 loop: CASSSGNIQYF. CDR3 DNA: TGTGCCAGCAGTTCCGGAAACATTCAGTACTTC.

This clone was counted once. The rearrangement links TRBV27 to TRBJ1-2, with 10 bases fitting TRBD1. The germline V gene has CDR1 MNHEY and CDR2 SMNVEV (reference sequence). V lost 5 bases to trimming and J lost 6 bases; unmatched junction nucleotides: 12. CDR3 length: 16 amino acids. The CDR3 region is CASSISGTGVFHGYTF. As DNA, the CDR3 is TGTGCCAGCAGTATCTCCGGGACAGGGGTGTTCCATGGCTACACCTTC.